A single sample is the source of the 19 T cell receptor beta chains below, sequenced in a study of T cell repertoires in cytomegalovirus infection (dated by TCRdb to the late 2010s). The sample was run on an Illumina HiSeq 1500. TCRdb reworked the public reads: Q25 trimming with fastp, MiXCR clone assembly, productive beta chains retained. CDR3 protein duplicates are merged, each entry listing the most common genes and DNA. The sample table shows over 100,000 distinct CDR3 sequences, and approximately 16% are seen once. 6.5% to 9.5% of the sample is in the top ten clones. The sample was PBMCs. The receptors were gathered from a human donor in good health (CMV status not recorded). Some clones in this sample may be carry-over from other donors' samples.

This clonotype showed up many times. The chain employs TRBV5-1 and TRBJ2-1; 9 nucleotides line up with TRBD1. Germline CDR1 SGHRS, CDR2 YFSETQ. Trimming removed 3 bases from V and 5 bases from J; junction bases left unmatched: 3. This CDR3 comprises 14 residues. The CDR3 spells CASSSGQGHNEQFF. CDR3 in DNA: TGCGCCAGCAGCTCGGGACAGGGACACAATGAGCAGTTCTTC. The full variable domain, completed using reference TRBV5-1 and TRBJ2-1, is KAGVTQTPRYLIKTRGQQVTLSCSPISGHRSVSWYQQTPGQGLQFLFEYFSETQRNKGNFPGRFSGRQFSNSRSEMNVSTLELGDSALYLCASSSGQGHNEQFFGPGTRLTVL.

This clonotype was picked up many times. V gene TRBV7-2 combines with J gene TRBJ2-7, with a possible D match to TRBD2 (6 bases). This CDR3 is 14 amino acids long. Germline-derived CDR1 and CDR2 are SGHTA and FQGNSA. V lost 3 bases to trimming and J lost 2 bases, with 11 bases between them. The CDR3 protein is CASSFRGMTYEQYF. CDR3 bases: TGTGCCAGCAGCTTCCGCGGGATGACCTACGAGCAGTACTTC.

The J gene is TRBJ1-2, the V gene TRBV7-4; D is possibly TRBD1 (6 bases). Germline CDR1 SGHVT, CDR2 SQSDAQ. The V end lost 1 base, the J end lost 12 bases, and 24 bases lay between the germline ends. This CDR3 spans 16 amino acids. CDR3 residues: CASSLGTSGALSSDTF. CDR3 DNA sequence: TGTGCCAGCAGCTTAGGAACTTCAGGGGCACTCTCTTCAGACACCTTC. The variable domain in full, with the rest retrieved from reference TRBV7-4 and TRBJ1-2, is GAGVSQSPRYKVAKRGRDVALRCDSISGHVTLYWYRQTLGQGSEVLTYSQSDAQRDKSGRPSGRFSAERPERSVSTLKIQRTEQGDSAVYLCASSLGTSGALSSDTFGSGTRLTVV.

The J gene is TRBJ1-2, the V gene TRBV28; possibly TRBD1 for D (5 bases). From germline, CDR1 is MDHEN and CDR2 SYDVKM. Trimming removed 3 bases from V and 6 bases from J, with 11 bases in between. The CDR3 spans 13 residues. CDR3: CASSLSQGHGYTF. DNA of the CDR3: TGTGCCAGCAGTTTGAGTCAGGGTCATGGCTACACCTTC.

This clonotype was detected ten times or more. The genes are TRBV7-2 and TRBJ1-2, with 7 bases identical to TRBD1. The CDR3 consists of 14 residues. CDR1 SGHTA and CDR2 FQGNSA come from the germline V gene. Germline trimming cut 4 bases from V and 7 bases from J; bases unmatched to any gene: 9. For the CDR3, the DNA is TGTGCCAGCAGCTCCGCCGACAGGGTGGTTGGCTACACCTTC. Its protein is CASSSADRVVGYTF.

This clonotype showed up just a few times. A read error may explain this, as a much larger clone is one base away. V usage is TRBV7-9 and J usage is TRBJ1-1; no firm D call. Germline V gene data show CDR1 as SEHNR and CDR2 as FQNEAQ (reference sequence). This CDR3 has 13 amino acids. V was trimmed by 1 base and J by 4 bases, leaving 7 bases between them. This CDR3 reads CASSLEGITEAFF. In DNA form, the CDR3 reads TGTGCCAGCAGCTTAGAAGGGATCACTGAAGCTTTCTTT.

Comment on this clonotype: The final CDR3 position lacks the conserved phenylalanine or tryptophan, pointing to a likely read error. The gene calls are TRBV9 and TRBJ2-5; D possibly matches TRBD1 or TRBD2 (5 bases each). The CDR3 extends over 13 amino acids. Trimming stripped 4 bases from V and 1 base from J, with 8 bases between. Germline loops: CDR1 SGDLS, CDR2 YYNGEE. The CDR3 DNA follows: TGTGCCAGCAGCACCGGGGCCCAAGAGACCCAGTACTTA. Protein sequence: CASSTGAQETQYL.

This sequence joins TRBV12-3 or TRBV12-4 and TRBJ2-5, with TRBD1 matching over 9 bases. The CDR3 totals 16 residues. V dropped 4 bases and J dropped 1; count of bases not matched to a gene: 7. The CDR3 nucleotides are TGTGCCAGCAGTTGGGGACAGGGCCAGGGCCAAGAGACCCAGTACTTC. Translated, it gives CASSWGQGQGQETQYF.

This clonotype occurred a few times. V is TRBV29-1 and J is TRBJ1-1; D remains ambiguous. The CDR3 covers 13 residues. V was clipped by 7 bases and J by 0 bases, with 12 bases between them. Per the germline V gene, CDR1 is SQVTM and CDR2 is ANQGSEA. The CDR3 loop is CSGWTVLNTEAFF. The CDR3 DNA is TGCAGCGGCTGGACGGTACTGAACACTGAAGCTTTCTTT. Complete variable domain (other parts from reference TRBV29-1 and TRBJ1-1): SAVISQKPSRDICQRGTSLTIQCQVDSQVTMMFWYRQQPGQSLTLIATANQGSEATYESGFVIDKFPISRPNLTFSTLTVSNMSPEDSSIYLCSGWTVLNTEAFFGQGTRLTVV.

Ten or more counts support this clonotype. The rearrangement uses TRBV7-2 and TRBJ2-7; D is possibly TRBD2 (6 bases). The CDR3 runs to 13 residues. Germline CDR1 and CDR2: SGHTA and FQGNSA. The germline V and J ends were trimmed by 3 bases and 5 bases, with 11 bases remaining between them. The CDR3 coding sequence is TGTGCCAGCAGCTTCCGGGGCGGGGACGAGCAGTACTTC. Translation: CASSFRGGDEQYF. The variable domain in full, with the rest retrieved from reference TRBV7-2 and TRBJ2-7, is GAGVSQSPSNKVTEKGKDVELRCDPISGHTALYWYRQSLGQGLEFLIYFQGNSAPDKSGLPSDRFSAERTGGSVSTLTIQRTQQEDSAVYLCASSFRGGDEQYFGPGTRLTVT.

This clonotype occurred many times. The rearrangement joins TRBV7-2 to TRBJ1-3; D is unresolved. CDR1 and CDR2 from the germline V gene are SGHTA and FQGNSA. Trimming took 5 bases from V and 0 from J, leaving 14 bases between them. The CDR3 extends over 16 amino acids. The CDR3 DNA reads TGTGCCAGCAGCCTCCTTCCCGGGCCCTCTGGAAACACCATATATTTT. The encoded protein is CASSLLPGPSGNTIYF.

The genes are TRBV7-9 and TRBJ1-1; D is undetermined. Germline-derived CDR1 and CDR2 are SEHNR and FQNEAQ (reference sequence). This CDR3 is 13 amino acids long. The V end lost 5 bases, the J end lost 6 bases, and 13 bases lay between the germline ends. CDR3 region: CASSPYQNPEAFF. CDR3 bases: TGTGCCAGCAGCCCCTATCAAAACCCTGAAGCTTTCTTT. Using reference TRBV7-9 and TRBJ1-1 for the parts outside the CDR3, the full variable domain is DTGVSQNPRHKITKRGQNVTFRCDPISEHNRLYWYRQTLGQGPEFLTYFQNEAQLEKSRLLSDRFSAERPKGSFSTLEIQRTEQGDSAMYLCASSPYQNPEAFFGQGTRLTVV.

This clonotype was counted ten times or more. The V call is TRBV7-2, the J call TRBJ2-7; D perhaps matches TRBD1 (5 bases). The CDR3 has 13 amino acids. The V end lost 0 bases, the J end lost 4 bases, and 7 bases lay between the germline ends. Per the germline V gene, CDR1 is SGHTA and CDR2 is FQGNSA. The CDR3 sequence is CASSLAGRYEQYF. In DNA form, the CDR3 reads TGTGCCAGCAGCTTAGCGGGGCGATACGAGCAGTACTTC.

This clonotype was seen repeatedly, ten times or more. The CDR3 DNA reads TGTGCCTGGAGCGTTCGGACAGCCGATAGCAATCAGCCCCAGCATTTT. Protein sequence: CAWSVRTADSNQPQHF. The rearrangement links TRBV30 to TRBJ1-5; D might be TRBD1 (6 bases). This CDR3 spans 16 amino acids. Germline V gene data show CDR1 as GTSNPN and CDR2 as SVGIG (reference sequence). Trimming removed 3 bases from V and 0 bases from J, with 15 bases in between.

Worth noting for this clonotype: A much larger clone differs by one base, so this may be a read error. In DNA form, the CDR3 reads TGTGCCAGCAGCCACTGGACGGGGGCGACCGGGGAGCTGGTTTTT. This translates into CASSHWTGATGELVF. J is TRBJ2-2 and V is TRBV7-4; D is possibly TRBD1 or TRBD2 (6 bases each). The CDR3 loop spans 15 amino acids. Germline CDR1 SGHVT, CDR2 SQSDAQ.

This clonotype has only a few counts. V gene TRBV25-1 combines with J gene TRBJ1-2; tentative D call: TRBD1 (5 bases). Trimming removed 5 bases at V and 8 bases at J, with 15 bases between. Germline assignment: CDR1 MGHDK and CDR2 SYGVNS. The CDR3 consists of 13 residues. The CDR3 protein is CASSHRDGEGYTF. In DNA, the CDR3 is TGTGCCAGCAGTCACCGGGACGGCGAAGGCTACACCTTC.

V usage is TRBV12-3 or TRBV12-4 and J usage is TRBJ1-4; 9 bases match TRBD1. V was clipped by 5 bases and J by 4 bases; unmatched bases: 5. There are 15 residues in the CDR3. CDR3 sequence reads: CASSTTGGLNEKLFF. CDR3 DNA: TGTGCCAGCAGTACAACAGGGGGCCTTAATGAAAAACTGTTTTTT.

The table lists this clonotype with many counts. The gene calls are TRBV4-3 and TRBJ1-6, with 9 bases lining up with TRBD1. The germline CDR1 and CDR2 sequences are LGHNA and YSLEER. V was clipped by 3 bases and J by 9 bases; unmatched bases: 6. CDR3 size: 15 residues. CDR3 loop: CASSQSGTGPSPLHF. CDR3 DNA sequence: TGCGCCAGCAGCCAGTCCGGGACAGGGCCTTCACCCCTCCACTTT.

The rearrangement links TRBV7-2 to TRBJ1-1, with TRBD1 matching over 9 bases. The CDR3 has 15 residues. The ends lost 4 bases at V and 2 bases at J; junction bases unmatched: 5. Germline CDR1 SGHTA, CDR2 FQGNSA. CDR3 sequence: CASSWGDRANTEAFF. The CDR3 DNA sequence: TGTGCCAGCAGCTGGGGGGACAGGGCTAACACTGAAGCTTTCTTT.